This T cell receptor (beta chain) comes out of a study of cytomegalovirus exposure and HLA in healthy donors. Whole-study results and caveats: It was about 150 TCR beta chains that were listed as cytomegalovirus-associated. Through in vitro validation, a few CMV-associated chains were shown to be specific for CMV antigens.

Concerning this clone: Its antigen is unidentified.

V was trimmed by 2 bases and J by 2 bases, leaving 6 bases between them. The CDR3 extends over 13 amino acids. Looked up from germline, CDR1 is MNHEY and CDR2 is SVGAGI. Generated by immunoSEQ multiplex PCR, the TCRdb table keeps only in-frame clones and is missing some. The table has about 200,000 clones, around 80% seen once. This clonotype originated in a woman aged 25 to 39 in good health and CMV-seropositive. This chain uses TRBV6-5 with TRBJ1-1; D is ambiguous. Sequenced material: PBMCs. The CDR3 DNA reads as TGTGCCAGCAGTTACATACTCAACACTGAAGCTTTCTTT. Translating gives CASSYILNTEAFF.